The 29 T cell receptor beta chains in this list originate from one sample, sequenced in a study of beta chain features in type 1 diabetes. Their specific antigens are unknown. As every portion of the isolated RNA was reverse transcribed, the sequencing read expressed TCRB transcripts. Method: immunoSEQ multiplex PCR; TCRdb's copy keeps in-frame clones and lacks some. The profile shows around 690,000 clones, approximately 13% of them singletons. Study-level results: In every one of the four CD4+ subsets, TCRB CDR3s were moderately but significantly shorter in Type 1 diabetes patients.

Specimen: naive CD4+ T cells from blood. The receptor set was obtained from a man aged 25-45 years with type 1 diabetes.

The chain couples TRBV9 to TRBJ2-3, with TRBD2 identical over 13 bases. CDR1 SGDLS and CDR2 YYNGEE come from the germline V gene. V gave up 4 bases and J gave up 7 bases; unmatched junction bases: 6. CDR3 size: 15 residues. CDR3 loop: CASSLGLAGDHTQYF. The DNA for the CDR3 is TGTGCCAGCAGCCTTGGACTAGCGGGGGATCATACGCAGTATTTT.

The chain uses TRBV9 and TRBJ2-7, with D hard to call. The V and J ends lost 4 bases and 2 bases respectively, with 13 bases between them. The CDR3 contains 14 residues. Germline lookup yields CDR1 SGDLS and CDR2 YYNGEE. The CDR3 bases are TGTGCCAGCAGCCCCCGGACCCCACCCTACGAGCAGTACTTC. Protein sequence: CASSPRTPPYEQYF.

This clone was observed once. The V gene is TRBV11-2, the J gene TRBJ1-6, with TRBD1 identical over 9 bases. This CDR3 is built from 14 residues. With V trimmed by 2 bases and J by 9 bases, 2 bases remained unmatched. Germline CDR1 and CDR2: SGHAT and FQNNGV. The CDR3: CASSLTGGTSPLHF. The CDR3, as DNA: TGTGCCAGCAGCTTAACAGGGGGCACTTCACCCCTCCACTTT.

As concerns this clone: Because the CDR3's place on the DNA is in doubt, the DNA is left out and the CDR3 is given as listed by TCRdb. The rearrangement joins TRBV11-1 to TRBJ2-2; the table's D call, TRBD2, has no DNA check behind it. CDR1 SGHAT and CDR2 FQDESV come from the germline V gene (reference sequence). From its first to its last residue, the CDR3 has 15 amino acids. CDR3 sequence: CASTFGSMIAGELFF.

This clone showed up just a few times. In DNA form, the CDR3 reads TGCACCAGCAGCCAAGTCGATAGCGGGGCGTACTACGAGCAGTACTTC. This translates into CTSSQVDSGAYYEQYF. The V and J genes are TRBV1 and TRBJ2-7; TRBD2, as called in the table, went unchecked against the DNA. TRBV1 is labeled a pseudogene. The CDR3 has 16 residues.

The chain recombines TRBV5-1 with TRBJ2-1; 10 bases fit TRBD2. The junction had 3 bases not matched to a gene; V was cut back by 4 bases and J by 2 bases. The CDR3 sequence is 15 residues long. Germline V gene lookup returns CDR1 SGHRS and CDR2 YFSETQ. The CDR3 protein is CASSPGLAAYNEQFF. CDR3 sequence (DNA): TGCGCCAGCAGCCCAGGACTAGCGGCCTACAATGAGCAGTTCTTC.

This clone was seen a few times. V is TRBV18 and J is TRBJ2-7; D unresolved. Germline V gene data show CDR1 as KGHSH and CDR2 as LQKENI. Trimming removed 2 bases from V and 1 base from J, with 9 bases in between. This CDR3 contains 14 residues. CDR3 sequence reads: CASSPTHTSYEQYF. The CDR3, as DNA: TGTGCCAGCTCACCAACCCATACTTCCTACGAGCAGTACTTC.

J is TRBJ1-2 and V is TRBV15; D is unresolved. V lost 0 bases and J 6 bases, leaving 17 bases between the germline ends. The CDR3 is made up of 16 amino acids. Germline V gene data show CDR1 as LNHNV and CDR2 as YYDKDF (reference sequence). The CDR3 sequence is CATSRDHRRESDGYTF. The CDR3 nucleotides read TGTGCCACCAGCAGAGATCATAGGAGGGAGTCGGATGGCTACACCTTC.

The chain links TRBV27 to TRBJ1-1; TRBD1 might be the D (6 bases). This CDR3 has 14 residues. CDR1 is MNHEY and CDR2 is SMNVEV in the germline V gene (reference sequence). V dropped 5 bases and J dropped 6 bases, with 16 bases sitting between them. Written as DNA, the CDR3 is TGTGCCAGCAGTACCGCCTCGGACAGTCCTGAAGCTTTCTTT. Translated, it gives CASSTASDSPEAFF.

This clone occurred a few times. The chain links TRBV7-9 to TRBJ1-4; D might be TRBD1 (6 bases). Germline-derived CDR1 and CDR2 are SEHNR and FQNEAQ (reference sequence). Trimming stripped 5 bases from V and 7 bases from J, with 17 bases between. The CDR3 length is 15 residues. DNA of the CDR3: TGTGCCAGCAGCCTAAACGGGGGCTGGGGTGAAAAACTGTTTTTT. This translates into CASSLNGGWGEKLFF.

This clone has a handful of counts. The chain's CDR3 is CASRPAGEAKNIQYF. The CDR3 DNA reads as TGTGCCAGCAGGCCAGCGGGGGAGGCCAAAAACATTCAGTACTTC. The chain links TRBV28 to TRBJ2-4; 8 nucleotides line up with TRBD2. The ends lost 6 bases at V and 1 base at J; junction bases unmatched: 5. This CDR3 contains 15 residues. CDR1 and CDR2 (germline): MDHEN, SYDVKM.

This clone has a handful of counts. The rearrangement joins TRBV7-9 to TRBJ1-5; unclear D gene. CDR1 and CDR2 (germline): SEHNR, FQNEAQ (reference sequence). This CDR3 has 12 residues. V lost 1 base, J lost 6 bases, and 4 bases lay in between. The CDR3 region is CASSLVGQPQHF. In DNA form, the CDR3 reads TGTGCCAGCAGCTTAGTAGGTCAGCCCCAGCATTTT.

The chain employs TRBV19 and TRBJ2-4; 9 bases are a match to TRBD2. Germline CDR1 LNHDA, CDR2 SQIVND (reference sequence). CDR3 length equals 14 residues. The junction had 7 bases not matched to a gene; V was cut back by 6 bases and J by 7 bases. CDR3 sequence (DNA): TGTGCCAGTAGACTGACTAGCGGAAGGAACATTCAGTACTTC. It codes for CASRLTSGRNIQYF.

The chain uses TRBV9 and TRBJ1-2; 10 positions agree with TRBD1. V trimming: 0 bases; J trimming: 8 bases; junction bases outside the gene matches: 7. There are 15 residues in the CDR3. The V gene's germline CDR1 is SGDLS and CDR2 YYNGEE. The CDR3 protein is CASSVDPTGGQGYTF. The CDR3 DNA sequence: TGTGCCAGCAGCGTAGATCCGACAGGGGGCCAAGGCTACACCTTC.

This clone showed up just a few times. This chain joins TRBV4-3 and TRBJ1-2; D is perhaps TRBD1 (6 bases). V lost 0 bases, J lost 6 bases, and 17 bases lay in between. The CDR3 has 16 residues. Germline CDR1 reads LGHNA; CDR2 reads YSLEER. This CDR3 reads CASSQEGRGEGNGYTF. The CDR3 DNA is TGCGCCAGCAGCCAAGAGGGCAGGGGAGAAGGTAATGGCTACACCTTC.

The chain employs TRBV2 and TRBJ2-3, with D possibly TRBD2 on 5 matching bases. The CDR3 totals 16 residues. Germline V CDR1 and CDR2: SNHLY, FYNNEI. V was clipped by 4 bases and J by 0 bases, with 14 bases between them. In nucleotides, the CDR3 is TGTGCCAGCAGTGGCTTGAGGGCGGTTAGCACAGATACGCAGTATTTT. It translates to CASSGLRAVSTDTQYF. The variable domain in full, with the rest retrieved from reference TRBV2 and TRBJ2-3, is EPEVTQTPSHQVTQMGQEVILRCVPISNHLYFYWYRQILGQKVEFLVSFYNNEISEKSEIFDDQFSVERPDGSNFTLKIRSTKLEDSAMYFCASSGLRAVSTDTQYFGPGTRLTVL.

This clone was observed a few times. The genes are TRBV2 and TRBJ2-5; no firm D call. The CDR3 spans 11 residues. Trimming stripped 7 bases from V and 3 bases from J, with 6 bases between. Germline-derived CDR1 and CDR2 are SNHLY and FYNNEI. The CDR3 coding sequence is TGTGCCAGCACCTTTAAAGAGACCCAGTACTTC. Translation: CASTFKETQYF.

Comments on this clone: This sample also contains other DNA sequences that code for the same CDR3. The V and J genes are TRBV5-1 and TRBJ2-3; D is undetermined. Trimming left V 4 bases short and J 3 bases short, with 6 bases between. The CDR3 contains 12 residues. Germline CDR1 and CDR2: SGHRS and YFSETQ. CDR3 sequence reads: CASSLTTDTQYF. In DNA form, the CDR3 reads TGCGCCAGCAGCCTTACGACAGATACGCAGTATTTT.

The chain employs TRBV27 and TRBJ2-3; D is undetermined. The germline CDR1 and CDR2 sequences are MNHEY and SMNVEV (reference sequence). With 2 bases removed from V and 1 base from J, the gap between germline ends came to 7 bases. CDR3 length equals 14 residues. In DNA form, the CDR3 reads TGTGCCAGCAGTTTAGCGTCGGGCACAGATACGCAGTATTTT. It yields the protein CASSLASGTDTQYF.

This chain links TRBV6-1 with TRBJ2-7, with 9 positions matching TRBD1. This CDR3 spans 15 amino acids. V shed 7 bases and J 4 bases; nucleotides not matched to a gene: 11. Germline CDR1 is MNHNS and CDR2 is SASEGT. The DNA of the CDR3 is TGTGCCAGCACCGCGGGACAGGGAAGGCCTTACGAGCAGTACTTC. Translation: CASTAGQGRPYEQYF.

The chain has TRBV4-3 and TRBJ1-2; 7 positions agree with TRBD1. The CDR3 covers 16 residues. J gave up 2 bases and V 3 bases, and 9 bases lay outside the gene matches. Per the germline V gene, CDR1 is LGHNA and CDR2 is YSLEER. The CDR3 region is CASSQASGQLNYGYTF. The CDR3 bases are TGCGCCAGCAGCCAGGCCTCGGGACAGCTAAACTATGGCTACACCTTC.

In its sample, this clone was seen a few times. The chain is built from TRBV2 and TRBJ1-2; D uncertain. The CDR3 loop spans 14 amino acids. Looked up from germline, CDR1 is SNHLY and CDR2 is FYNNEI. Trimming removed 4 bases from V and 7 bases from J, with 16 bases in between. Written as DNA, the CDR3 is TGTGCCAGCAGTGGGGCCGGGTCAGTTTCTGGCTACACCTTC. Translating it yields CASSGAGSVSGYTF.

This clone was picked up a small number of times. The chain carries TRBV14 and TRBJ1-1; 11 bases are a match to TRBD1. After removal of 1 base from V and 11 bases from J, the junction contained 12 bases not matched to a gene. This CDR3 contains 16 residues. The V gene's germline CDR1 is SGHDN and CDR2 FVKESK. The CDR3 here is CASSQGILGQGEAAFF. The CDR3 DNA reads TGTGCCAGCAGCCAAGGTATCCTGGGACAGGGGGAAGCGGCTTTCTTT.

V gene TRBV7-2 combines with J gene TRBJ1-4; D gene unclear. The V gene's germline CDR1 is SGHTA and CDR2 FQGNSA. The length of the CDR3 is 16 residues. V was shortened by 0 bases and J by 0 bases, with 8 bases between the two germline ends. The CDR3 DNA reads TGTGCCAGCAGCTTAGCGTTGCAGTCAACTAATGAAAAACTGTTTTTT. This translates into CASSLALQSTNEKLFF.

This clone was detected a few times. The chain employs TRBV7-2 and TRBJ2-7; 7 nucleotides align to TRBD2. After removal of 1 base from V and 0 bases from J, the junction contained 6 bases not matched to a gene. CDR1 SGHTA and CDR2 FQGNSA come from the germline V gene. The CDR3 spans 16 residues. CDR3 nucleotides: TGTGCCAGCAGCTTAGGTCCGGCTAGCGGCTCCTACGAGCAGTACTTC. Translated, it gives CASSLGPASGSYEQYF.

The DNA of the CDR3 is TGTGCCAGCAGCGACCAGTGGGCCACTGAAGCTTTCTTT. Amino acids: CASSDQWATEAFF. The chain recombines TRBV4-2 with TRBJ1-1; D is uncertain. The CDR3 spans 13 residues. V lost 5 bases and J 4 bases, leaving 11 bases between the germline ends. In germline, CDR1 is LGHNA, CDR2 YNFKEQ.

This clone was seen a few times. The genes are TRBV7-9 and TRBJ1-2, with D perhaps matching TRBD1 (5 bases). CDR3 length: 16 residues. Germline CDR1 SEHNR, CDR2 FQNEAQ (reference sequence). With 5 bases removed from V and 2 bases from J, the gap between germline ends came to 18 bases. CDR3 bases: TGTGCCAGCAGCGAAATAAGGGCAGGGAGGAACTATGGCTACACCTTC. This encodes CASSEIRAGRNYGYTF.

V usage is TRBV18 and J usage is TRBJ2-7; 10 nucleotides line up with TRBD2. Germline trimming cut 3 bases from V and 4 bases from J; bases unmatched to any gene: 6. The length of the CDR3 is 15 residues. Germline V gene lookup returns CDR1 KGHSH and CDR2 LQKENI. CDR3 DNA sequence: TGTGCCAGCTCACCGAATAGCGGGGGGCGATACGAGCAGTACTTC. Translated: CASSPNSGGRYEQYF. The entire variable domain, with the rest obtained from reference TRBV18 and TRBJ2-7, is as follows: NAGVMQNPRHLVRRRGQEARLRCSPMKGHSHVYWYRQLPEEGLKFMVYLQKENIIDESGMPKERFSAEFPKEGPSILRIQQVVRGDSAAYFCASSPNSGGRYEQYFGPGTRLTVT.

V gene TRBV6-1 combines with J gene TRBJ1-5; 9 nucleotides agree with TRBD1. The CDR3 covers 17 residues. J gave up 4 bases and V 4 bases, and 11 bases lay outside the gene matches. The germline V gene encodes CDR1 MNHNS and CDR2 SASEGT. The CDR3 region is CASSGWTGANRNQPQHF. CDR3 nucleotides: TGTGCCAGCAGTGGGTGGACAGGGGCTAATAGAAATCAGCCCCAGCATTTT.